The source of this TCR beta chain is a study of early T cells in non-severe SARS-CoV-2 infection. Study summary: Unpaired chains resulted from sequencing bulk RNA of unsorted whole blood. Study outcomes and limitations: Reliance on VDJdb matching favored anti-spike CD8 responses; private and CD4 specificities were missed.

The germline CDR1 and CDR2 sequences are KGHDR and SFDVKD. The CDR3 sequence is 15 residues long. V shed 3 bases, J shed 6 bases, and the junction held 7 bases outside the gene matches. Unique molecular identifiers were affixed to single, distinct cDNA molecules. TCRdb fed the 5' RACE reads into MiXCR, producing one record per CDR3 protein. The table has nearly 45,000 distinct CDR3 sequences, roughly 11% seen once. Of note for this clonotype: What it recognizes is unknown.

V and J are TRBV24-1 and TRBJ2-1, with TRBD1 identical over 7 bases. The clonotype originates from an adult who was a healthcare worker with PCR-confirmed SARS-CoV-2 infection or an uninfected control (not recorded which). Sequences were obtained from whole blood. This chain's CDR3 is CATSDRGQAINEQFF. The CDR3 nucleotides are TGTGCCACCAGTGATCGTGGACAGGCCATCAATGAGCAGTTCTTC.